These T cell receptor beta chains were read from a single sample in a study of T cell responses to AZD1222 COVID-19 vaccine. TCRdb's table, derived via immunoSEQ multiplex PCR, lists solely in-frame clones and lacks some. The data contain some 120,000 clones, 86% of them singletons. The sample consisted of peripheral blood, taken on day 0 of AZD1222 vaccination. All receptors derive from an adult in good health. The CDR3 runs from the conserved cysteine through the conserved F or W. A D gene is named only where the DNA matches it firmly. Clone size appears in some rows only: once, few, many, or a class for an expanded clone.

TRBV5-6	-	TRBJ2-7	-	TGTGCCAGCAGCTTTCTCAGCGGAGAGATTTACGAGCAGTACTTC	CASSFLSGEIYEQYF
TRBV7-9	once	TRBJ2-1	TRBD1	TGTGCCAGCAGCGCAGGGGGTGCCGAGTTCAATAATGAGCAGTTCTTC	CASSAGGAEFNNEQFF
TRBV6-5	-	TRBJ1-5	-	TGTGCCAGCAGAGGGACGGGGGGTAGTCAGCCCCAGCATTTT	CASRGTGGSQPQHF
TRBV7-3	-	TRBJ2-3	TRBD2	TGTGCCAGCAGCTCGCTTTTGCAGCGGGGGGCAGATACGCAGTATTTT	CASSSLLQRGADTQYF
TRBV4-3	-	TRBJ2-7	-	TGCGCCAGCAGCCGGGAGGACCGACGCTACGAGCAGTACTTC	CASSREDRRYEQYF
TRBV4-1	-	TRBJ2-7	-	TGCGCCAGCAGTCAGGGGTGGGGTGCCCACGAGCAGTACTTC	CASSQGWGAHEQYF
TRBV13	-	TRBJ1-2	TRBD1	TGTGCCAGCAGTCCCGGACAGGGGAACTATGGCTACACCTTC	CASSPGQGNYGYTF
TRBV29-1	-	TRBJ1-1	-	TGCAGCGGTTTGGGGTATTCGAACACTGAAGCTTTCTTT	CSGLGYSNTEAFF
TRBV5-6	-	TRBJ2-5	TRBD1	TGTGCCAGCAGCTTAGGGCCGGGACAGCAAGAGACCCAGTACTTC	CASSLGPGQQETQYF
TRBV6-1	few	TRBJ1-1	TRBD1	TGTGCCAGCAGTGAAGGGACAGGGGGACCCACTGAAGCTTTCTTT	CASSEGTGGPTEAFF
TRBV19	-	TRBJ2-7	-	TGTGCCAGTATAGGCGAGCAGTACTTC	CASIGEQYF
TRBV6-4	-	TRBJ2-6	-	TGTGCCAGCAGTGACTCAGACGGCTCTGGGGCCAACGTCCTGACTTTC	CASSDSDGSGANVLTF
TRBV5-1	-	TRBJ1-5	-	TGCGCCAGCAGCCCCGCGGGGGGCGCGGGTCAGCCCCAGCATTTT	CASSPAGGAGQPQHF
TRBV5-6	-	TRBJ2-3	-	TGTGCCAGCAGCCTCCTTACGACTAGATTAGCGGCAGATACGCAGTATTTT	CASSLLTTRLAADTQYF
TRBV10-2	-	TRBJ2-7	-	TGCGCCAGCCGCGGCAATCCTACCTACGAGCAGTACTTC	CASRGNPTYEQYF
TRBV3-1/TRBV3-2	few	TRBJ1-2	-	TGTGCCAGCAGCCAAGACAGTGTAGATGGCTACACCTTC	CASSQDSVDGYTF
TRBV7-9	-	TRBJ2-3	TRBD2	TGTGCCAGCAGCTTAGGTTCGTTTGCGGGAGAGGTCACAGATACGCAGTATTTT	CASSLGSFAGEVTDTQYF
TRBV28	-	TRBJ1-4	TRBD1	TGTGCCAGCAGTTCGACAGGGGACGGTGAAAAACTGTTTTTT	CASSSTGDGEKLFF
TRBV6-5	-	TRBJ1-1	-	TGTGCCAGCAGTTACGATCTAATGAACACTGAAGCTTTCTTT	CASSYDLMNTEAFF
TRBV5-1	-	TRBJ1-1	TRBD1	TGCGCCAGCAGCTCCCGACAGGGCGGAACCACTGAAGCTTTCTTT	CASSSRQGGTTEAFF
TRBV7-9	-	TRBJ2-2	-	TGTGCCAGCAGCTTAGTTCTAGGGGAGCTGTTTTTT	CASSLVLGELFF
TRBV7-2	-	TRBJ1-2	-	TGTGCCAGCAGCTTAATGTCTGCGGCGATCACTAACTATGGCTACACCTTC	CASSLMSAAITNYGYTF
TRBV6-2/TRBV6-3	-	TRBJ1-5	-	TGTGCCAGCAGATACCTACCCCCCCAGCATTTT	CASRYLPPQHF
TRBV5-1	-	TRBJ1-2	-	TGCGCCAGCAGCTTGGAGGGTTGGGGGACCCCCTATGGCTACACCTTC	CASSLEGWGTPYGYTF
TRBV9	-	TRBJ1-2	TRBD1	TGTGCCAGCAGCGCGACAGGGCGCCGGGAAGACTACACCTTC	CASSATGRREDYTF
TRBV6-5	-	TRBJ2-3	-	TGTGCCAGCAGTTACTCTATTTACTGGGATACGCAGTATTTT	CASSYSIYWDTQYF
TRBV5-4	-	TRBJ2-3	-	TGTGCCAGCAGCTTGGACAGGGGCACAGATACGCAGTATTTT	CASSLDRGTDTQYF
TRBV2	few	TRBJ2-7	TRBD1	TGTGCCAGCACTCGTGACAGGGGGTACGAGCAGTACTTC	CASTRDRGYEQYF
TRBV11-1	-	TRBJ2-7	TRBD1	TGTGCCAGCACCTTACGGGACAGGGGTCACGAGCAGTACTTC	CASTLRDRGHEQYF
TRBV7-6	-	TRBJ1-4	TRBD1	TGTGCCAGCAGCCCGGGACAGTCCACAACTAATGAAAAACTGTTTTTT	CASSPGQSTTNEKLFF
TRBV7-3	once	TRBJ1-1	TRBD1	TGTGCCAGCAGCCAGGGACAGGGCACTGAAGCTTTCTTT	CASSQGQGTEAFF
TRBV7-9	-	TRBJ2-3	-	TGTGCCAGCAGTGCCACCGGGTGGGATTATAGGGATACGCAGTATTTT	CASSATGWDYRDTQYF
TRBV7-9	-	TRBJ2-3	TRBD2	TGTGCCAGCAGCCGAGCCCTAGCGGGAGGGAGGGCAGATACGCAGTATTTT	CASSRALAGGRADTQYF
TRBV7-2	-	TRBJ1-5	-	TGTGCCAGCAGCTTAAACTGGGGTGATCAGCCCCAGCATTTT	CASSLNWGDQPQHF
TRBV5-1	-	TRBJ2-2	TRBD2	TGCGCCAGCAGCTCGGCCGGGACTAGCGGCACAGGGGAGCTGTTTTTT	CASSSAGTSGTGELFF
TRBV19	-	TRBJ1-1	-	TGTGCCAGTAGTATAGCGTTAATAGGGCCGGAGAACACTGAAGCTTTCTTT	CASSIALIGPENTEAFF
TRBV11-2	-	TRBJ1-1	-	TGTGCCAGCAGCCCCAGCCAGGGGAACACTGAAGCTTTCTTT	CASSPSQGNTEAFF
TRBV11-2	few	TRBJ1-6	-	TGTGCCAGCAGCTTCAATAATTCACCCCTCCACTTT	CASSFNNSPLHF
TRBV27	few	TRBJ2-1	-	TGTGCCAGCAACTTCCCGGGCGGTGAGCAGTTCTTC	CASNFPGGEQFF
TRBV9	-	TRBJ1-3	-	TGTGCCAGCACCAAATCGCCAGACTCCACTGGAAACACCATATATTTT	CASTKSPDSTGNTIYF
TRBV29-1	-	TRBJ1-2	-	TGCAGCGTTGAGCTAGGAGTGGGCTATGGCTACACCTTC	CSVELGVGYGYTF
TRBV7-2	-	TRBJ2-2	-	TGTGCCAGCAGCTATCTTAGCACCGGGGAGCTGTTTTTT	CASSYLSTGELFF
TRBV4-1	-	TRBJ2-3	-	TGCGCCAGCAGCCAGATCAGGTATGAGGAAGATACGCAGTATTTT	CASSQIRYEEDTQYF
TRBV9	-	TRBJ1-4	-	TGTGCCAGCAGCGTAGCGGGGGGGACTAATGAAAAACTGTTTTTT	CASSVAGGTNEKLFF
TRBV7-9	once	TRBJ1-2	-	TGTGCCAGCAGCTCGACAGGTTCCGGGTATGGCTACACCTTC	CASSSTGSGYGYTF
TRBV3-1/TRBV3-2	-	TRBJ1-2	-	TGTGCCAACAGGGAGCGGAGCCCGTTTGGCTACACCTTC	CANRERSPFGYTF
TRBV7-3	few	TRBJ2-2	TRBD1	TGTGCCAGCAGGCTGACAGGGACCACCGGGGAGCTGTTTTTT	CASRLTGTTGELFF
TRBV7-3	-	TRBJ1-2	-	TGTGCCAGCAGCTTGGAAGGACAGTCGCTCCTCACCTTC	CASSLEGQSLLTF
TRBV7-2	few	TRBJ2-1	TRBD2	TGTGCCAGCAGCACCGGACTAGCGAGCTACAATGAGCAGTTCTTC	CASSTGLASYNEQFF
TRBV5-4	once	TRBJ1-5	-	TGTGCCAGCAGCTTGGGGGGCGCAGGGGAACCTAATCAGCCCCAGCATTTT	CASSLGGAGEPNQPQHF
TRBV29-1	few	TRBJ2-7	-	TGCAGCGTTGGGAAAACAGGGTTACACGAGCAGTACTTC	CSVGKTGLHEQYF
TRBV9	-	TRBJ1-2	TRBD1	TGTGCCAGCAGCGTCGGCGGGACAGGCCTTTATGGCTACACCTTC	CASSVGGTGLYGYTF
TRBV6-6	-	TRBJ1-4	TRBD1	TGTGCCAGCAGCCGGACAGGGGTGGGGGAACTGTTTTTT	CASSRTGVGELFF
TRBV7-9	-	TRBJ2-3	-	TGTGCCACCTTGTTGGCGGGAACCCGCACAGATACGCAGTATTTT	CATLLAGTRTDTQYF
TRBV18	few	TRBJ2-1	TRBD2	TGTGCCAGCTCACCTCTAGCGGGTGCTGATTGGAATGAGCAGTTCTTC	CASSPLAGADWNEQFF
TRBV18	-	TRBJ1-2	TRBD1	TGTGCCAGCTCACCGCCTAGGGGACAGGGCTATGGCTACACCTTC	CASSPPRGQGYGYTF
TRBV28	-	TRBJ1-5	-	TGTGCCAGCAAGGAGGACCGGGGGGCCCAGCCCCAGCATTTT	CASKEDRGAQPQHF
TRBV5-6	-	TRBJ2-3	TRBD2	TGTGCCAGCAGCACCGGGGGGACAGATACGCAGTATTTT	CASSTGGTDTQYF
TRBV5-4	few	TRBJ2-1	-	TGTGCCAGCAGCCAACTCCACAATGAGCAGTTCTTC	CASSQLHNEQFF